This T cell receptor beta chain was identified in a study of shared clonotypes between healthy human individuals. Study-level points and caveats: When compared with the clonotypes that were shared by all four sorted-subset donors, the non-shared clonotypes turned out to have lower generation probabilities.

For this clone: Its antigen is not identified.

Some 30,000 T cell genomes, or 200 ng DNA, went into the sorted-subset replicate PCRs. The repertoire was sequenced with immunoSEQ multiplex PCR; TCRdb's copy has only in-frame clones and lacks some. Counted here are roughly 640,000 clones, about 74% occurring once; the ten biggest clones make up around 1.6%. Memory CD4+ cells were the fraction left after CD45RA+ naive selection. Between the trimmed V and J ends, which lost 7 bases and 5 bases, there was a span of 17 bases. The CDR3 totals 14 residues. Germline CDR1 and CDR2: MDHEN and SYDVKM. This sequence was found in a woman under 40 in good health. Sequencing input: memory CD4+ T cells sorted from blood. As to subset: CD45RA-negative fraction. The chain uses TRBV28 and TRBJ2-5; D is perhaps TRBD2 (5 bases). The CDR3 DNA follows: TGTGCCAGCACCTCGGGGTCGCCCCCGGAGACCCAGTACTTC. Protein: CASTSGSPPETQYF.